This T cell receptor (beta chain) stems from a study of CD8 T cells in ankylosing spondylitis. Study-level points and caveats: In ankylosing spondylitis patients, matched synovial fluid reportedly showed significant enrichment of disease-linked clones. A subset of motif variants has previously been described in the synovial fluid and blood of reactive arthritis. For ankylosing spondylitis blood, a TCR beta motif of eight or nine highly homologous variants appeared characteristic.

Deletions cut 0 bases from V and 8 bases from J, with 12 bases between. Germline loops: CDR1 SGHRS, CDR2 YFSETQ. The CDR3 is made up of 14 amino acids. Preparation of TCR beta libraries was done by quantitative 5'-RACE with molecular barcodes. MiXCR was run by TCRdb on the 5' RACE reads, yielding one entry per CDR3 protein. The sample holds fewer than 400,000 distinct CDR3 sequences, under 25% seen once. Comment on this clonotype: Antigen: not known.

The sequenced material came from blood, either unsorted or a sorted T cell fraction (not recorded which). This receptor was obtained from a male donor with ankylosing spondylitis. V is TRBV5-1 and J is TRBJ2-4; D may be TRBD2 (5 bases). The CDR3 DNA sequence: TGCGCCAGCAGCTTGGCTCCGGGTAGCGACATTCAGTACTTC. Translated, it gives CASSLAPGSDIQYF. Filled out from reference TRBV5-1 and TRBJ2-4, the complete variable domain reads KAGVTQTPRYLIKTRGQQVTLSCSPISGHRSVSWYQQTPGQGLQFLFEYFSETQRNKGNFPGRFSGRQFSNSRSEMNVSTLELGDSALYLCASSLAPGSDIQYFGAGTRLSVL.